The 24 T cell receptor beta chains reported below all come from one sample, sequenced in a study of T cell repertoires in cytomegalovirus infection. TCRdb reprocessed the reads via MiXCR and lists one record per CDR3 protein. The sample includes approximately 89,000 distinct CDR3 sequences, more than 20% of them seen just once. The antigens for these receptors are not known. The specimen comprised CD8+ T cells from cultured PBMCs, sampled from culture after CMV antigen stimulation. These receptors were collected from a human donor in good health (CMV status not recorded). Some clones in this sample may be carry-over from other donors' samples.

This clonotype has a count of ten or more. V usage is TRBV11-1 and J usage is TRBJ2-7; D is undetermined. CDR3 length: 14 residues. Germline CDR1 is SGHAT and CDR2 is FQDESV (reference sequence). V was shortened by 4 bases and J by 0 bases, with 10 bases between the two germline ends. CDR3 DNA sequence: TGTGCCAGCAGCTCCCCCCTGGGCTCCTACGAGCAGTACTTC. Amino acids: CASSSPLGSYEQYF.

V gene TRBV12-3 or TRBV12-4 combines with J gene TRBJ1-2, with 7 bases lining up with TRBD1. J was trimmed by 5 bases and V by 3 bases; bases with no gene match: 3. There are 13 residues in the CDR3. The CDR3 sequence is CASSLDRSYGYTF. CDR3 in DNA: TGTGCCAGCAGTTTGGACAGGTCGTATGGCTACACCTTC.

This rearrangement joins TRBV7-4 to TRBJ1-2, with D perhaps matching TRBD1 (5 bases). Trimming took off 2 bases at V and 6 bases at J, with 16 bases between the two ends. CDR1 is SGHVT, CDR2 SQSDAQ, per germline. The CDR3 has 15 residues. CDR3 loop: CASSLSAGPQDGYTF. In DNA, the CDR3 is TGTGCCAGCAGCTTATCGGCAGGGCCTCAGGATGGCTACACCTTC.

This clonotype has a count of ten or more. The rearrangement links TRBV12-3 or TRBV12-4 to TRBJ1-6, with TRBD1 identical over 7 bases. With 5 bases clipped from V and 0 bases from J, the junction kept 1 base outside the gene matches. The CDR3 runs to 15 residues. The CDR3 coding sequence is TGTGCCAGCAGTCGGGACAGCTCCTATAATTCACCCCTCCACTTT. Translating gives CASSRDSSYNSPLHF.

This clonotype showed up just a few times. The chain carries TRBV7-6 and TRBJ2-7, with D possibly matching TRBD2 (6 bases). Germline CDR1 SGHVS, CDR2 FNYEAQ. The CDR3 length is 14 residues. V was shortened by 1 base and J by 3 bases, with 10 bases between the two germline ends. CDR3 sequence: CASSLGAGIYEQYF. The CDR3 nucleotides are TGTGCCAGCAGCTTAGGAGCGGGCATCTACGAGCAGTACTTC.

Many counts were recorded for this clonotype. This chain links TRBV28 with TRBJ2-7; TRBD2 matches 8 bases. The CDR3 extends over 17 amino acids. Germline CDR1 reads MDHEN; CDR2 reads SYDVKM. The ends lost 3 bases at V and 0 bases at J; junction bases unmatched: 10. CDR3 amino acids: CASSLGVTGGLSYEQYF. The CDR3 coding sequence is TGTGCCAGCAGTTTGGGCGTAACGGGGGGGCTCTCCTACGAGCAGTACTTC.

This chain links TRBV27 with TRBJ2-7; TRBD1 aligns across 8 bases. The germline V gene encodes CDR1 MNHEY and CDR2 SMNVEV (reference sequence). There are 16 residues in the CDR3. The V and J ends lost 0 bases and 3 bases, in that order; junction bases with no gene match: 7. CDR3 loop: CASSLSVAGGFYEQYF. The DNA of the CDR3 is TGTGCCAGCAGTTTATCGGTGGCAGGGGGCTTCTACGAGCAGTACTTC.

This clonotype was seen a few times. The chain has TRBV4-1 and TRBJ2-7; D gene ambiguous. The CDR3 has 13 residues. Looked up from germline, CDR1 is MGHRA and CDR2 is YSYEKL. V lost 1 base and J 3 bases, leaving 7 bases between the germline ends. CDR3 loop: CASSQGTIYEQYF. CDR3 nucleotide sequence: TGCGCCAGCAGCCAAGGGACCATCTACGAGCAGTACTTC.

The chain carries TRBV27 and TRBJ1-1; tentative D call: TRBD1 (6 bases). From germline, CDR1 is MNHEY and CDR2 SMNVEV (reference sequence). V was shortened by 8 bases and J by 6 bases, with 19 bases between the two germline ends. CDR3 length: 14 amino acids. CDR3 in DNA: TGTGCCAGCGGGGGAGGGGGGCACATCGCTGAAGCTTTCTTT. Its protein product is CASGGGGHIAEAFF.

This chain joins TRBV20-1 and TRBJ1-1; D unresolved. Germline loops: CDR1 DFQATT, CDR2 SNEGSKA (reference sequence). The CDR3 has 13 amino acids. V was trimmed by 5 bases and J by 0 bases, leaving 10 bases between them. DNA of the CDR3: TGCAGTGCTTTTTTGGGCGTGAACACTGAAGCTTTCTTT. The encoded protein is CSAFLGVNTEAFF.

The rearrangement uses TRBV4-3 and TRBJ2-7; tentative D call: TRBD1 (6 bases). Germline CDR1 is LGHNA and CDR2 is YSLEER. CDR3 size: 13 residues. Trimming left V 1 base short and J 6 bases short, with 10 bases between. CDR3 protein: CASSQVQGPEQYF. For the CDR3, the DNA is TGCGCCAGCAGCCAAGTTCAGGGGCCCGAGCAGTACTTC.

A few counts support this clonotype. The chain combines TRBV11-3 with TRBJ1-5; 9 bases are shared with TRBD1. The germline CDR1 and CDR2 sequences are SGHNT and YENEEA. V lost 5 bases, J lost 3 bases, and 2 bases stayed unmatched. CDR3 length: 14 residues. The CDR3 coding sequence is TGTGCCAGCAGCGGGACAGGGAACAATCAGCCCCAGCATTTT. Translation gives CASSGTGNNQPQHF.

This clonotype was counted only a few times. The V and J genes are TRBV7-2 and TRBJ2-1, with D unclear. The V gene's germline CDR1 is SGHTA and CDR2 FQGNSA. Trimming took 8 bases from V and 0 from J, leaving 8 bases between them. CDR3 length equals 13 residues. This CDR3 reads CASGQTSYNEQFF. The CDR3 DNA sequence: TGTGCCAGCGGCCAAACCTCCTACAATGAGCAGTTCTTC.

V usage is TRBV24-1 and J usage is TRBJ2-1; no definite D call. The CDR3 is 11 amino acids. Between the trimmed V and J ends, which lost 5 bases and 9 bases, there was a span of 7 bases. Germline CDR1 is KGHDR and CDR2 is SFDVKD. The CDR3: CATSGVGEQFF. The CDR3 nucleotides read TGTGCCACCAGTGGGGTGGGTGAGCAGTTCTTC.

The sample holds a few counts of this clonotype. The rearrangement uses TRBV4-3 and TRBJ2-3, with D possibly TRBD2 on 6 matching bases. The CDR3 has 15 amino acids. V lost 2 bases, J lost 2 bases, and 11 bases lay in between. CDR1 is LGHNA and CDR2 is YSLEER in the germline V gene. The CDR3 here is CASSQFLAVTDTQYF. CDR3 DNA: TGCGCCAGCAGCCAATTTTTAGCGGTCACAGATACGCAGTATTTT.

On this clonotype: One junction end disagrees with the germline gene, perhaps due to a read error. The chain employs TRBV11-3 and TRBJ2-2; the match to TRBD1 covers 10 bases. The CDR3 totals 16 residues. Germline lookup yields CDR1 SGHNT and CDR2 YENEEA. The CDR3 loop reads CASSARQGAKTGELFF. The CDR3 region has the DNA TGTGCCAGCAGCGCACGACAGGGGGCGAAGACCGGGGAGCTGTTTTTT. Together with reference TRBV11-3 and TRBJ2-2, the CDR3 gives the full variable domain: EAGVVQSPRYKIIEKKQPVAFWCNPISGHNTLYWYLQNLGQGPELLIRYENEEAVDDSQLPKDRFSAERLKGVDSTLKIQPAELGDSAVYLCASSARQGAKTGELFFGEGSRLTVL.

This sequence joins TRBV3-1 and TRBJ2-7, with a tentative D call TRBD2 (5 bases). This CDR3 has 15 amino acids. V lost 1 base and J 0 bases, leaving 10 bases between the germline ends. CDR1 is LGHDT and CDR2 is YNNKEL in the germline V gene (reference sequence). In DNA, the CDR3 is TGTGCCAGCAGCCAAGGGTCGGGATCCTCCTACGAGCAGTACTTC. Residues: CASSQGSGSSYEQYF.

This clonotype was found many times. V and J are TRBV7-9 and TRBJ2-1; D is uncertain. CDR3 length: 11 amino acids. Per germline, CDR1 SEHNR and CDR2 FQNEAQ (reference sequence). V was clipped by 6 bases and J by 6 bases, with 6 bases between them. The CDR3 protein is CASRRTNEQFF. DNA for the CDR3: TGTGCCAGCAGAAGGACCAATGAGCAGTTCTTC. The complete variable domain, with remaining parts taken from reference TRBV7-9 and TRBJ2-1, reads DTGVSQNPRHKITKRGQNVTFRCDPISEHNRLYWYRQTLGQGPEFLTYFQNEAQLEKSRLLSDRFSAERPKGSFSTLEIQRTEQGDSAMYLCASRRTNEQFFGPGTRLTVL.

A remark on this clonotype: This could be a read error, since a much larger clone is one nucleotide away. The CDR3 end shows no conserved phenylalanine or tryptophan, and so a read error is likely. CDR3 residues: CASSPGLALAYEQYL. The CDR3 DNA sequence: TGTGCCAGCAGCCCGGGACTAGCGCTAGCCTACGAGCAGTACTTG. The chain recombines TRBV7-2 with TRBJ2-7; 10 bases are a match to TRBD2. The CDR3 spans 15 residues. Trimming at V came to 5 bases and at J to 2 bases, leaving 6 bases not matched to a gene. Germline lookup yields CDR1 SGHTA and CDR2 FQGNSA.

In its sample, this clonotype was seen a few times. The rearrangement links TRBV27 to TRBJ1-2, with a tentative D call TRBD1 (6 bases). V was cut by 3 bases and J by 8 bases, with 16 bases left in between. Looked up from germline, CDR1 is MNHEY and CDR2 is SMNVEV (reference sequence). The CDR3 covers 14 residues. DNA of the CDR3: TGTGCCAGCAGTTTTGAGGACAGACAGTGCGGCTACACCTTC. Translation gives CASSFEDRQCGYTF.

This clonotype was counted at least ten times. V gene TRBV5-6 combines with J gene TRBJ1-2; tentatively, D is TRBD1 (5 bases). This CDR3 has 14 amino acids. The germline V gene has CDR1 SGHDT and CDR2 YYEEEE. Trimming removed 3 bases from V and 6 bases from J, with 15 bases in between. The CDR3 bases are TGTGCCAGCAGCTCCAGGGTAGTGTCGCATGGCTACACCTTC. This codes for CASSSRVVSHGYTF.

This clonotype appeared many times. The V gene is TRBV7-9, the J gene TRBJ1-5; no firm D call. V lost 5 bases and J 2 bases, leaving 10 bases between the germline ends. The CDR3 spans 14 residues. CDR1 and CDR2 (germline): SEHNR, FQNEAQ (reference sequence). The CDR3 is CASSLQDGNQPQHF. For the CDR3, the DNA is TGTGCCAGCAGCCTGCAAGATGGCAATCAGCCCCAGCATTTT.

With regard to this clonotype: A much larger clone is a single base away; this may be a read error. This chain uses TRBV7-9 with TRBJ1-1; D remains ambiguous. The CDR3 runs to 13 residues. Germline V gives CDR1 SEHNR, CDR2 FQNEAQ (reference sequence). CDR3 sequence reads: CTSSLGMNTEAFF. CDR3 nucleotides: TGTACCAGCAGTCTTGGGATGAACACTGAAGCTTTCTTT.

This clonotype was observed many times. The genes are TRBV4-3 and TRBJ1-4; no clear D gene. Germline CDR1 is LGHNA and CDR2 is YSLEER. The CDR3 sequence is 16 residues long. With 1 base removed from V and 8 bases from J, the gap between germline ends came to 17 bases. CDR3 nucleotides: TGCGCCAGCAGCCAAGTTTGGAACCCCGTGGAGGAAAAACTGTTTTTT. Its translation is CASSQVWNPVEEKLFF.